Listed here are 22 T cell receptor beta chains from one sample, sequenced in a study of early T cells in non-severe SARS-CoV-2 infection. TCRdb used MiXCR to reprocess the 5' RACE reads, holding one entry per CDR3 protein. This sample has about 83,000 distinct CDR3 sequences; roughly 15% occur once, and the top ten carry roughly 1.4%. Specimen: whole blood. These receptors came from an adult who was a healthcare worker with PCR-confirmed SARS-CoV-2 infection or an uninfected control (not recorded which).

V is TRBV30 and J is TRBJ1-6; 8 bases line up with TRBD1. The CDR3 spans 17 residues. The junction had 11 bases not matched to a gene; V was cut back by 0 bases and J by 7 bases. Germline-derived CDR1 and CDR2 are GTSNPN and SVGIG (reference sequence). The CDR3 is CAWSVPARTGRNSPLHF. The CDR3 region has the DNA TGTGCCTGGAGTGTACCCGCGCGGACAGGGCGAAATTCACCCCTCCACTTT.

CDR3: CASTSSPRAQETQYF. CDR3 coding DNA: TGTGCCAGCACCTCTTCTCCCCGGGCCCAAGAGACCCAGTACTTC. The J gene is TRBJ2-5, the V gene TRBV6-1, with D hard to call. The CDR3 sequence is 15 residues long. The V gene's germline CDR1 is MNHNS and CDR2 SASEGT. V shed 7 bases and J shed 1 base, with 16 bases lying between them.

This clonotype has just one count. At one boundary the junction diverges from the germline segment, which might be a read error. The gene calls are TRBV6-6 and TRBJ2-5; D is possibly TRBD1 or TRBD2 (5 bases each). The CDR3 loop spans 13 amino acids. Per germline, CDR1 MNHNY and CDR2 SVGAGI (reference sequence). The CDR3 DNA sequence: TGTGTCAGCAGGAGACAGTACGTCGAGGGCCAGTACTTC. This gives the protein CVSRRQYVEGQYF.

In this sample, this clonotype turned up many times. The chain combines TRBV5-4 with TRBJ2-7, with TRBD2 identical over 9 bases. CDR1 is SGHNT and CDR2 is YYREEE in the germline V gene (reference sequence). CDR3 length: 13 amino acids. V lost 4 bases and J lost 6; bases outside the gene matches: 5. The CDR3 DNA reads TGTGCCAGCAGCCGCGGGGGGGCATCCGAGCAGTACTTC. It codes for CASSRGGASEQYF.

CDR3 loop: CAWRVDSYEQYF. Here the CDR3 DNA reads TGTGCCTGGAGGGTCGACAGTTACGAGCAGTACTTC. The chain combines TRBV30 with TRBJ2-7, with a weak D call TRBD1 (5 bases). V lost 3 bases to trimming and J lost 4 bases, with 10 bases between them. CDR3 length: 12 residues. Germline V lookup: CDR1 GTSNPN, CDR2 SVGIG (reference sequence).

This rearrangement joins TRBV2 to TRBJ1-2, with D possibly matching TRBD1 (6 bases). V lost 4 bases and J 8 bases, leaving 17 bases between the germline ends. Germline V gene sequence: CDR1 SNHLY, CDR2 FYNNEI. CDR3 length: 14 amino acids. CDR3: CASSARGDPRGYTF. In DNA, the CDR3 is TGTGCCAGCAGTGCCAGGGGTGATCCGCGCGGCTACACCTTC.

This clonotype was found many times. The rearrangement uses TRBV20-1 and TRBJ1-2; D might be TRBD1 (5 bases). This CDR3 region has 14 residues. The germline V and J ends were trimmed by 0 bases and 2 bases, with 10 bases remaining between them. Germline CDR1 and CDR2: DFQATT and SNEGSKA (reference sequence). The CDR3 sequence is CSARDRGPNYGYTF. CDR3 sequence (DNA): TGCAGTGCTAGAGATCGGGGACCGAACTATGGCTACACCTTC.

V and J are TRBV19 and TRBJ2-7; D is tentatively TRBD1 or TRBD2 (6 bases each). Per germline, CDR1 LNHDA and CDR2 SQIVND (reference sequence). This CDR3 contains 13 residues. V was shortened by 7 bases and J by 6 bases, with 16 bases between the two germline ends. CDR3 residues: CASTLTWGAEQYF. CDR3 nucleotide sequence: TGTGCCAGTACCTTGACCTGGGGGGCCGAGCAGTACTTC.

This clonotype has ten or more counts. V gene TRBV5-5 combines with J gene TRBJ2-7, with D possibly TRBD1 on 6 matching bases. The germline V gene has CDR1 SGHKS and CDR2 YYEKEE (reference sequence). CDR3 length: 14 residues. V shed 3 bases and J shed 3 bases, with 13 bases lying between them. CDR3 sequence: CASSSQGPLYEQYF. CDR3 in DNA: TGTGCCAGCAGCTCACAGGGCCCCCTCTACGAGCAGTACTTC.

This clonotype has a handful of counts. This chain uses TRBV29-1 with TRBJ2-3; D uncertain. Germline lookup yields CDR1 SQVTM and CDR2 ANQGSEA. The CDR3 length is 11 residues. The V end lost 3 bases, the J end lost 5 bases, and 6 bases lay between the germline ends. As DNA, the CDR3 is TGCAGCGTTGACTCGGGAGATACGCAGTATTTT. It is translated as CSVDSGDTQYF.

V usage is TRBV20-1 and J usage is TRBJ1-3; 9 bases match TRBD1. CDR3 length equals 13 residues. CDR1 DFQATT and CDR2 SNEGSKA come from the germline V gene (reference sequence). The junction had 3 bases not matched to a gene; V was cut back by 3 bases and J by 6 bases. The CDR3 DNA reads TGCAGTGCTAGTGGGGACAGGGCAAACACCATATATTTT. Protein sequence: CSASGDRANTIYF.

The rearrangement links TRBV5-1 to TRBJ1-1, with D maybe TRBD1 (5 bases). The CDR3 is 14 amino acids. Germline V gene sequence: CDR1 SGHRS, CDR2 YFSETQ. Between the trimmed V and J ends, which lost 4 bases and 2 bases, there was a span of 12 bases. The CDR3 loop is CASSPWTLNTEAFF. The DNA of the CDR3 is TGCGCCAGCAGCCCCTGGACACTTAACACTGAAGCTTTCTTT.

In its sample, this clonotype was seen a few times. The chain employs TRBV30 and TRBJ1-2; D call uncertain. Germline values: CDR1 GTSNPN, CDR2 SVGIG (reference sequence). V was trimmed by 8 bases and J by 1 base, leaving 14 bases between them. This CDR3 has 13 amino acids. The CDR3 DNA sequence: TGTGCCGGGGTGAGGGAATATAACTATGGCTACACCTTC. Translation: CAGVREYNYGYTF.

CDR3 nucleotide sequence: TGTGCCAGCTCACCAAACTGGAACACTGAAGCTTTCTTT. This translates into CASSPNWNTEAFF. This chain joins TRBV18 and TRBJ1-1, with D unresolved. The V end lost 2 bases, the J end lost 1 base, and 5 bases lay between the germline ends. CDR3 length: 13 amino acids. CDR1 and CDR2 from the germline V gene are KGHSH and LQKENI.

The sample holds many counts of this clonotype. The chain combines TRBV11-2 with TRBJ1-5, with TRBD1 matching 7 bases. The trim removed 5 bases at V and 0 bases at J, leaving 4 bases unmatched. Germline V lookup: CDR1 SGHAT, CDR2 FQNNGV. CDR3 length: 15 amino acids. This CDR3 is CASSGTVPSNQPQHF. The CDR3 DNA follows: TGTGCCAGCAGCGGGACAGTCCCTAGCAATCAGCCCCAGCATTTT.

This clonotype was seen ten or more times. The chain uses TRBV7-6 and TRBJ2-7; TRBD1 matches at 8 bases. CDR3 length equals 14 residues. V gave up 5 bases and J gave up 3 bases; unmatched junction bases: 6. Germline V gene lookup returns CDR1 SGHVS and CDR2 FNYEAQ. CDR3 residues: CASSPGTGDYEQYF. Here the CDR3 DNA reads TGTGCCAGCAGCCCCGGGACAGGAGACTACGAGCAGTACTTC.

There are a few counts of this clonotype. The rearrangement joins TRBV29-1 to TRBJ2-1; TRBD2 agrees at 8 bases. The CDR3 covers 13 residues. Germline loops: CDR1 SQVTM, CDR2 ANQGSEA. Trimming took 5 bases from V and 2 from J; bases not matched to a gene: 2. CDR3 region: CSVRAGAYNEQFF. CDR3 in DNA: TGCAGCGTTCGAGCGGGGGCCTACAATGAGCAGTTCTTC.

In its sample, this clonotype was seen many times. The chain carries TRBV20-1 and TRBJ2-1, with 9 bases lining up with TRBD2. Germline trimming cut 6 bases from V and 4 bases from J; bases unmatched to any gene: 4. This CDR3 is built from 13 residues. Germline V CDR1 and CDR2: DFQATT, SNEGSKA (reference sequence). This CDR3 is CSATSGLYNEQFF. CDR3 nucleotides: TGCAGTGCGACTAGCGGACTTTACAATGAGCAGTTCTTC.

The V gene is TRBV20-1, the J gene TRBJ2-3; 13 bases line up with TRBD2. Germline CDR1 reads DFQATT; CDR2 reads SNEGSKA (reference sequence). Germline trimming cut 5 bases from V and 1 base from J; bases unmatched to any gene: 9. The CDR3 has 17 amino acids. The CDR3 nucleotides read TGCAGTGCTCCTACTAGCGGGGGGGCCCACGGCACAGATACGCAGTATTTT. Translation gives CSAPTSGGAHGTDTQYF.

This clonotype has just a few counts. The CDR3 nucleotides are TGTGCCAGCGGAACCTCTAATTCTAGCGGGGGCTCCTACAATGAGCAGTTCTTC. It yields the protein CASGTSNSSGGSYNEQFF. The chain carries TRBV2 and TRBJ2-1; 10 bases are shared with TRBD2. J was trimmed by 0 bases and V by 8 bases; bases with no gene match: 13. CDR3 length: 18 residues. The germline V gene encodes CDR1 SNHLY and CDR2 FYNNEI.

As to this clonotype: Since a much larger clone is just one base distant, this may be a read error. The chain employs TRBV12-3 or TRBV12-4 and TRBJ2-5; D remains ambiguous. CDR3 length equals 10 residues. Trimming took 3 bases from V and 5 from J, leaving 1 base between them. The CDR3 protein is CASSLETQYF. The CDR3 region has the DNA TGTGCCAGCAGTTTGGAGACCCAGTACTTC.

This clonotype was observed many times. The chain carries TRBV10-1 and TRBJ2-1, with 7 bases aligning to TRBD2. J was trimmed by 3 bases and V by 6 bases; bases with no gene match: 8. The germline gives CDR1 WNHNN, CDR2 SYGVQD (reference sequence). CDR3 length: 15 residues. The CDR3 DNA follows: TGCGCCAGCAGCGACCGACGGGACTACTACAATGAGCAGTTCTTC. This sequence encodes CASSDRRDYYNEQFF.